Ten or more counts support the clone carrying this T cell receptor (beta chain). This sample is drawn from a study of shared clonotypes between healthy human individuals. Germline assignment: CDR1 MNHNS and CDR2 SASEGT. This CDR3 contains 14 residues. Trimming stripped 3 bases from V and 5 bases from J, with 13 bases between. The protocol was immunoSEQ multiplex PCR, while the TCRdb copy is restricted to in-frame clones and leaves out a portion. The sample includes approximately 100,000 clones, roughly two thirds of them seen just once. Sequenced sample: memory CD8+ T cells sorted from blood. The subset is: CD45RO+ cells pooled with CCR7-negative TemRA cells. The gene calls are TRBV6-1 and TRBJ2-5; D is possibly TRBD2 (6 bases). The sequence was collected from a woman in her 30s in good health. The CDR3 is CASSEEGGWETQYF. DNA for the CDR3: TGTGCCAGCAGTGAGGAGGGAGGATGGGAGACCCAGTACTTC.